This paragraph reports one T cell receptor (beta chain). The antigen is not known. These data come from a study of identifying expanded T cells in peripheral blood. Collection occurred without any documented infections or immune events in donors. Repertoires were generated with immunoSEQ multiplex PCR, while TCRdb's copy carries only in-frame clones and drops some. This sample yields under 110,000 clones, of which roughly 89% are seen a single time; about 18% belongs to the top ten. Unmatched junction bases numbered 6, after V lost 3 bases and J lost 9 bases. CDR1 is LGHNT and CDR2 is FRNRAP in the germline V gene. The CDR3 consists of 14 residues. Findings and limits, study-wide: Across healthy donors, higher total template counts meant significantly greater approximately two-week count variance.

The material sequenced was blood. The rearrangement uses TRBV12-5 and TRBJ2-1; 9 nucleotides align to TRBD1. This TCR came from a person between 18 and 69 years old in good health. The CDR3 DNA follows: TGTGCTAGTGGTTTCGGGACAGGGTACGGTGAGCAGTTCTTC. As protein: CASGFGTGYGEQFF.